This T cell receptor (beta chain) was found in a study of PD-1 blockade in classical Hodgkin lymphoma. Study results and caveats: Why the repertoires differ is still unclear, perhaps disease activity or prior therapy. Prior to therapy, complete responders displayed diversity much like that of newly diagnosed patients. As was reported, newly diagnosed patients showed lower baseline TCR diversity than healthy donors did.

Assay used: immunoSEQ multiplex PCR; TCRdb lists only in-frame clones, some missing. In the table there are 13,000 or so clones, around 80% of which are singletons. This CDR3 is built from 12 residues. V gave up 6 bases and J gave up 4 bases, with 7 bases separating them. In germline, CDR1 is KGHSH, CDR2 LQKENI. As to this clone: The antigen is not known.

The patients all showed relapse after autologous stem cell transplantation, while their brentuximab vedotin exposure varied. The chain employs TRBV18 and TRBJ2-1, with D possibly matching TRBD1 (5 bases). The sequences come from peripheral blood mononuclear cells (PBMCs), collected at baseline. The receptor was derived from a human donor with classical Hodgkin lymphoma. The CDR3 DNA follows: TGTGCCAGCTCGCGACAGTACAATGAGCAGTTCTTC. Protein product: CASSRQYNEQFF.